The clone carrying this TCR beta chain was seen a handful of times. The antigen is not known. The source material, RNA transcripts, was used to amplify TCR beta CDR3 regions. The TCR CDR3 first-round RT-PCR relied on the HTBI primer set. TCRdb processed the multiplex PCR reads anew with MiXCR; each CDR3 protein has one entry. The data contain a few hundred thousand distinct CDR3 sequences, roughly 15% of them singletons. These data come from a study of T cells in Graves' hyperthyroidism and ophthalmopathy. Overall study results and limits: Progression to ophthalmopathy was predicted a median of approximately 6.4 months early. Most thyroid clonotypes expanded above 0.001 were also detected in blood.

The V end lost 1 base, the J end lost 5 bases, and 8 bases lay between the germline ends. The V gene's germline CDR1 is MGHRA and CDR2 YSYEKL. The CDR3 is made up of 13 amino acids. The source material was blood. The receptor's source is a woman aged 18-30 years with Graves' hyperthyroidism. The V call is TRBV4-1, the J call TRBJ2-5; possible D gene TRBD2, 6 bases. The CDR3 is CASSQVGGETQYF. CDR3 DNA: TGCGCCAGCAGCCAAGTTGGGGGGGAGACCCAGTACTTC.